This TCR beta chain was captured by sequencing in a study of long-term antiretroviral therapy in people with HIV. Germline V gives CDR1 MNHNS, CDR2 SASEGT. The length of the CDR3 is 15 residues. Trimming left V 8 bases short and J 6 bases short, with 19 bases between. Survey-level resolution applied to immunoSEQ assay v3.0. Here immunoSEQ multiplex PCR was the method, and the copy in TCRdb shows in-frame clones only, minus some. The sample includes around 19,000 clones, around 73% of them seen just once. This receptor was taken from a woman aged 45-65 years with HIV. The starting material was unsorted PBMCs, obtained 0.3 years after starting antiretroviral therapy. The V and J genes are TRBV6-1 and TRBJ2-2, with D perhaps matching TRBD2 (7 bases). Written as DNA, the CDR3 is TGTGCCAGCTGGGGGGGCACAGCGGGTTCCGGGGAGCTGTTTTTT. Translation gives CASWGGTAGSGELFF.